What follows are 8 T cell receptor beta chains derived from one specimen sequenced in a study of identical twins. TCRdb reanalysed the 5' RACE reads using MiXCR and keeps one entry per CDR3 protein. The sample yields under 350,000 distinct CDR3 sequences, 9.5% seen once. The same data also went into a second study, on yellow fever vaccine responses in identical twins.

Sequenced input: CD8+ T cells sorted from blood. These receptors were obtained from a woman between 18 and 30 years old in good health.

V usage is TRBV20-1 and J usage is TRBJ2-2, with a weak D call TRBD1 (5 bases). Trimming pared 6 bases from V and 1 base from J, leaving 12 bases between. CDR1 DFQATT and CDR2 SNEGSKA come from the germline V gene (reference sequence). This CDR3 is 14 amino acids long. CDR3 sequence reads: CSALPGQNTGELFF. CDR3 bases: TGCAGTGCCCTACCTGGACAGAACACCGGGGAGCTGTTTTTT.

The gene calls are TRBV20-1 and TRBJ1-1, with D possibly matching TRBD1 (6 bases). This CDR3 is 12 amino acids long. The germline V gene has CDR1 DFQATT and CDR2 SNEGSKA (reference sequence). Trimming stripped 2 bases from V and 3 bases from J, with 7 bases between. The CDR3: CSARWTDTEAFF. CDR3 coding DNA: TGCAGTGCTAGATGGACAGACACTGAAGCTTTCTTT.

This clonotype has more than one count but fewer than ten. This chain joins TRBV2 and TRBJ2-2; D is undetermined. CDR3 length: 16 amino acids. The germline gives CDR1 SNHLY, CDR2 FYNNEI. The germline V and J ends were trimmed by 4 bases and 6 bases, with 18 bases remaining between them. The CDR3 sequence is CASSATPLSRAGELFF. Written as DNA, the CDR3 is TGTGCCAGCAGTGCCACCCCGCTCAGTCGGGCCGGGGAGCTGTTTTTT.

There are many counts of this clonotype. The gene calls are TRBV12-3 or TRBV12-4 and TRBJ2-5; D is uncertain. The V end was cut by 6 bases, the J end by 5 bases, with 7 bases between. This CDR3 comprises 11 residues. The CDR3 DNA is TGTGCCAGCAGAAATTTGGAGACCCAGTACTTC. Protein product: CASRNLETQYF.

V is TRBV15 and J is TRBJ1-1; 7 bases match TRBD1. There are 16 residues in the CDR3. J lost 1 base, V lost 1 base, and 6 bases had no gene match. Germline V gene lookup returns CDR1 LNHNV and CDR2 YYDKDF (reference sequence). The CDR3 sequence: CATSRGVGTENTEAFF. The DNA for the CDR3 is TGTGCCACCAGCAGAGGGGTAGGGACAGAGAACACTGAAGCTTTCTTT.

This clonotype was counted between two and nine times. As DNA, the CDR3 is TGTGCCAGCATCCAGGCCCTAAAGGTGAATGAGCAGTTCTTC. It translates to CASIQALKVNEQFF. V is TRBV12-3 or TRBV12-4 and J is TRBJ2-1; no clear D gene. V lost 7 bases and J lost 7, with 17 bases in between. This CDR3 region has 14 residues.

This clonotype was seen a few times. The genes are TRBV10-3 and TRBJ2-7, with 8 bases that match TRBD2. The CDR3 spans 14 residues. Germline trimming cut 9 bases from V and 3 bases from J; bases unmatched to any gene: 10. Germline V lookup: CDR1 ENHRY, CDR2 SYGVKD. For the CDR3, the DNA is TGTGCCATAAGAGTGAACGGGAGGGACTACGAGCAGTACTTC. Amino acids: CAIRVNGRDYEQYF.

This clonotype was detected a few times. J is TRBJ2-1 and V is TRBV20-1; either TRBD1 or TRBD2 may supply D (5 bases each). The CDR3 runs 14 residues. CDR1 is DFQATT and CDR2 is SNEGSKA in the germline V gene (reference sequence). Trimming cost V 6 bases and J 4 bases, with 16 bases left between them. The CDR3 loop reads CSAEARDHYNEQFF. The CDR3 nucleotides are TGCAGTGCCGAAGCCCGGGACCATTACAATGAGCAGTTCTTC.